This T cell receptor (beta chain) was captured in a study of blood T cell repertoires in COVID-19. The overall study: Some COVID-19 samples were acute and others convalescent; all came from the United States, Italy and Spain.

Per the germline V gene, CDR1 is KGHDR and CDR2 is SFDVKD. The J segment lost 1 base and the V segment lost 3 bases, leaving 3 bases of the junction unmatched. This CDR3 spans 15 amino acids. In the original analysis: Amplification of reference gene primers provided the estimated nucleated cell counts. TCRdb's copy holds only in-frame clones and misses some; the assay was immunoSEQ multiplex PCR. From that table come the V and J calls and clone size; the DNA was used to work out D and trimming. Here the sample spans approximately 220,000 clones, 80% to 85% being singletons. The clonotype was recovered from a woman in her twenties or thirties who had recovered from COVID-19. Input material: peripheral blood. This chain links TRBV24-1 with TRBJ2-5; 8 bases line up with TRBD1. The chain's CDR3 is CATSDPGQGQETQYF. In DNA form, the CDR3 reads TGTGCCACCAGTGATCCCGGACAGGGCCAAGAGACCCAGTACTTC.